The source of this TCR beta chain is a study of T cells in Graves' hyperthyroidism and ophthalmopathy. The CDR3 extends over 14 amino acids. CDR1 is MNHNS, CDR2 SASEGT, per germline. Between the trimmed V and J ends, which lost 6 bases and 4 bases, there was a span of 15 bases. TCR beta CDR3 regions were amplified from RNA transcripts. First-round RT-PCR with HTBI primers amplified the TCR CDR3 region. From the multiplex PCR reads, TCRdb called clonotypes with MiXCR, one entry per CDR3 protein. The repertoire consists of 530,000 or so distinct CDR3 sequences, with more than 15% occurring once and the leading ten covering under 20%. Whole-study results and caveats: Most thyroid clonotypes with frequency above 0.001 were detected in blood. The model anticipated ophthalmopathy a median 6.5 months pre-onset.

Disease lasting under 3 months, a NOSPECS grade of at least 4, and a Clinical Activity Score of at least 3 were features of the ophthalmopathy patients. In the case of this clonotype: Its specificity is not known.

The origin of this receptor is a woman aged 18-29 years with Graves' ophthalmopathy. This rearrangement joins TRBV6-1 to TRBJ1-1, with D perhaps TRBD1 (6 bases). Source material: blood. CDR3 residues: CASSPTGFGTEAFF. The CDR3 nucleotides read TGTGCCAGCAGCCCCACAGGGTTTGGCACTGAAGCTTTCTTT.